This T cell receptor (beta chain) was recovered during a study of blood T cell repertoires in COVID-19. Study details: Sources were T cells, B-cell-depleted T cells, or PBMCs; the material itself was cDNA or gDNA.

Authors' processing steps: Amplification of reference gene primers provided the estimated nucleated cell counts. Profiled with immunoSEQ multiplex PCR; TCRdb holds only in-frame clones, not every one. V, J and clone size were drawn from that table, and D and trimming were deduced from the DNA. The sample yields 230,000 or so clones, roughly 87% seen once. With 9 bases clipped from V and 6 bases from J, the junction kept 11 bases outside the gene matches. This CDR3 region has 16 residues. CDR1 is SNHLY and CDR2 is FYNNEI in the germline V gene. The sample comprised peripheral blood. V usage is TRBV2 and J usage is TRBJ1-4, with 12 bases fitting TRBD1. The clonotype was recovered from a man aged 35-49 years with active or convalescent COVID-19. CDR3 sequence reads: CASGDRGRGGDEKLFF. In nucleotides, the CDR3 is TGTGCCAGTGGGGACAGGGGGCGCGGAGGAGATGAAAAACTGTTTTTT. Full variable domain (remainder filled in from reference TRBV2 and TRBJ1-4): EPEVTQTPSHQVTQMGQEVILRCVPISNHLYFYWYRQILGQKVEFLVSFYNNEISEKSEIFDDQFSVERPDGSNFTLKIRSTKLEDSAMYFCASGDRGRGGDEKLFFGSGTQLSVL.